These 5 T cell receptor beta chains originate from one sample sequenced in a study of blood T cells in healthy people across ages. The second PCR ran roughly 6 to 11 cycles with a sample-barcoded 5' primer and J-beta primers. MiXCR, applied by TCRdb to the 5' RACE reads, yields one record per CDR3 protein. Found here are some 1.4 million distinct CDR3 sequences, around 42% of them singletons; the top ten hold approximately 7.9%. The sequenced sample consisted of blood. The receptors were sampled from a woman younger than 35 in good health.

This CDR3 is CASSYSSRGKSTDTQYF. CDR3 coding DNA: TGTGCCAGCAGTTACTCGTCAAGGGGGAAAAGCACAGATACGCAGTATTTT. This chain connects TRBV6-5 to TRBJ2-3; D perhaps matches TRBD1 (6 bases). CDR1 is MNHEY, CDR2 SVGAGI, per germline. V was clipped by 0 bases and J by 0 bases, with 13 bases between them. This CDR3 comprises 17 residues.

The J gene is TRBJ2-1, the V gene TRBV30; D gene ambiguous. There are 16 residues in the CDR3. CDR1 GTSNPN and CDR2 SVGIG come from the germline V gene (reference sequence). V lost 8 bases and J 4 bases, leaving 24 bases between the germline ends. The CDR3 here is CATIKPDENQYNEQFF. Here the CDR3 DNA reads TGTGCCACCATAAAACCCGACGAAAACCAGTACAATGAGCAGTTCTTC.

The chain joins TRBV2 to TRBJ1-2, with a tentative D call TRBD1 (5 bases). Germline loops: CDR1 SNHLY, CDR2 FYNNEI. V lost 0 bases, J lost 8 bases, and 7 bases lay in between. The CDR3 sequence is 12 residues long. CDR3 region: CASSEARGGYTF. As DNA, the CDR3 is TGTGCCAGCAGTGAAGCGCGGGGGGGCTACACCTTC. Supplemented by reference TRBV2 and TRBJ1-2, the full variable domain reads EPEVTQTPSHQVTQMGQEVILRCVPISNHLYFYWYRQILGQKVEFLVSFYNNEISEKSEIFDDQFSVERPDGSNFTLKIRSTKLEDSAMYFCASSEARGGYTFGSGTRLTVV.

This clonotype is a singleton in its sample. The J gene is TRBJ1-2, the V gene TRBV20-1, with a weak D call TRBD1 (5 bases). The CDR3 contains 16 residues. The germline V and J ends were trimmed by 2 bases and 2 bases, with 18 bases remaining between them. The germline gives CDR1 DFQATT, CDR2 SNEGSKA (reference sequence). The CDR3 coding sequence is TGCAGTGCTAGAACCCCCGGGGGGGGACGAAACTATGGCTACACCTTC. This gives the protein CSARTPGGGRNYGYTF.

J is TRBJ2-7 and V is TRBV20-1; the match to TRBD2 covers 13 bases. The V gene's germline CDR1 is DFQATT and CDR2 SNEGSKA (reference sequence). The J segment lost 0 bases and the V segment lost 5 bases, leaving 4 bases of the junction unmatched. This CDR3 comprises 15 residues. CDR3 in amino acids: CSARTSGGRSYEQYF. In DNA form, the CDR3 reads TGCAGTGCTCGGACTAGCGGGGGTCGCTCCTACGAGCAGTACTTC.